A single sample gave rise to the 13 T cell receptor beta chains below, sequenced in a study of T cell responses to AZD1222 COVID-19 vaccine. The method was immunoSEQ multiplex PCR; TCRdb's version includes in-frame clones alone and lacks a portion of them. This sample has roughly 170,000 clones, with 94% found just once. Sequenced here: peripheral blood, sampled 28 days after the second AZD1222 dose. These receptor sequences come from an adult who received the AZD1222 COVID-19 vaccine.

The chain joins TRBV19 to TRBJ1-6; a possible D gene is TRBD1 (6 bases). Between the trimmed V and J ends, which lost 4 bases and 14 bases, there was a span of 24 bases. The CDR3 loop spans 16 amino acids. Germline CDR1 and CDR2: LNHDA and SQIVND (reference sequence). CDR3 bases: TGTGCCAGTAGTACGGGGGCCGGGCCCCCGGCGGGATCCCTCCACTTT. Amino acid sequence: CASSTGAGPPAGSLHF.

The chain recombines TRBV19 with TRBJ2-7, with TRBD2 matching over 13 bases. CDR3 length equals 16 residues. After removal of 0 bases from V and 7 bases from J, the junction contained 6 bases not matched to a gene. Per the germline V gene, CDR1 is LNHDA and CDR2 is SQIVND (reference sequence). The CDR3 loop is CASSIDSSGLAGEQYF. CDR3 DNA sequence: TGTGCCAGTAGTATAGACTCCTCGGGACTAGCGGGAGAGCAGTACTTC.

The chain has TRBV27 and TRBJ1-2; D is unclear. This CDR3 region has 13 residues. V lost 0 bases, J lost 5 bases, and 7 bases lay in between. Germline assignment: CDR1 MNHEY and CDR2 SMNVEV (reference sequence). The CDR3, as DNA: TGTGCCAGCAGTTTATCGAGCGGTTATGGCTACACCTTC. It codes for CASSLSSGYGYTF.

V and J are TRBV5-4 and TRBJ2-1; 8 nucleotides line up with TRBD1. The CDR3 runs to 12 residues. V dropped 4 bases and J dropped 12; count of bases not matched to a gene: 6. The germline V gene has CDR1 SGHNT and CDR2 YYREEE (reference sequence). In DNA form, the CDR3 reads TGTGCCAGCAGCCCAGCCGGGACAGGGCAGTTCTTC. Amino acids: CASSPAGTGQFF.

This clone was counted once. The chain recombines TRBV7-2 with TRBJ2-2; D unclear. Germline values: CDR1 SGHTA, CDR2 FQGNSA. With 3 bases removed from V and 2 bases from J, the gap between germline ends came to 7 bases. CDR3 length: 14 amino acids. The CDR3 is CASSFNSNTGELFF. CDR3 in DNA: TGTGCCAGCAGCTTTAACAGCAACACCGGGGAGCTGTTTTTT.

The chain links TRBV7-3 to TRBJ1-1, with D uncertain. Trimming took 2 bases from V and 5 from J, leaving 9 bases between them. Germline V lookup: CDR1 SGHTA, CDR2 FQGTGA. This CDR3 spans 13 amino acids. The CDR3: CASSLEGRTEAFF. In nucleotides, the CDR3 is TGTGCCAGCAGCTTAGAGGGAAGGACTGAAGCTTTCTTT. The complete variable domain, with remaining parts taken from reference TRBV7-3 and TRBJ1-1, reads GAGVSQTPSNKVTEKGKYVELRCDPISGHTALYWYRQSLGQGPEFLIYFQGTGAADDSGLPNDRFFAVRPEGSVSTLKIQRTERGDSAVYLCASSLEGRTEAFFGQGTRLTVV.

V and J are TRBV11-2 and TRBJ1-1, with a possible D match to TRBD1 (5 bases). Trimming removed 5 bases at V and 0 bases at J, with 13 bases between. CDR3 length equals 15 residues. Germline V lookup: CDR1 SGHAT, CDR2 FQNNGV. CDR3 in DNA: TGTGCCAGCAGCCCAGTTTTCAGGGTGAACACTGAAGCTTTCTTT. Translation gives CASSPVFRVNTEAFF.

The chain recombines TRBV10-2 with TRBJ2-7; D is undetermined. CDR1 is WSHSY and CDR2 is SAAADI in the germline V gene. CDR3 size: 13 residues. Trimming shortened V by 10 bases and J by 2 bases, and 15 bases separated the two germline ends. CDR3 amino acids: CATSPANAYEQYF. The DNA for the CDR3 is TGCGCCACCTCACCAGCGAACGCCTACGAGCAGTACTTC.

CDR3 in amino acids: CASSQTQLNLAGYTGELFF. The CDR3 DNA reads as TGCGCCAGCAGCCAAACTCAACTAAACTTAGCGGGGTACACCGGGGAGCTGTTTTTT. The chain employs TRBV4-1 and TRBJ2-2, with 8 bases identical to TRBD2. The CDR3 has 19 amino acids. Per germline, CDR1 MGHRA and CDR2 YSYEKL. V was clipped by 2 bases and J by 3 bases; unmatched bases: 14.

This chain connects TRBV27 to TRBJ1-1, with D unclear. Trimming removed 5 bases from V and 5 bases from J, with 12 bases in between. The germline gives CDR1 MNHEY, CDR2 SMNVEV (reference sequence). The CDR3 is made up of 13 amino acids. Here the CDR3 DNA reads TGTGCCAGCAGTCTTCTCCGCCGGACTGAAGCTTTCTTT. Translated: CASSLLRRTEAFF.

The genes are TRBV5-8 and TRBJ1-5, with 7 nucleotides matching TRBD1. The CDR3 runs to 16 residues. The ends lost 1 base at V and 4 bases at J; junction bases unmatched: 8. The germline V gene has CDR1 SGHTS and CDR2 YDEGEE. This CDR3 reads CASSLPRGQFNQPQHF. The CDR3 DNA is TGTGCCAGCAGCTTGCCCCGGGGACAGTTTAATCAGCCCCAGCATTTT.

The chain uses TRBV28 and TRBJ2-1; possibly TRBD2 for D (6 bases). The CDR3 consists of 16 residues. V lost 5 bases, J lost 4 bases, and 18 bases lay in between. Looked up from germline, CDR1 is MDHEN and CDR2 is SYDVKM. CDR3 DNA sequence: TGTGCCAGCAGTCGAGTCGGGGGAGTCGGGTACAATGAGCAGTTCTTC. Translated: CASSRVGGVGYNEQFF. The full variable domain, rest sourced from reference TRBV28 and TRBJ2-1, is DVKVTQSSRYLVKRTGEKVFLECVQDMDHENMFWYRQDPGLGLRLIYFSYDVKMKEKGDIPEGYSVSREKKERFSLILESASTNQTSMYLCASSRVGGVGYNEQFFGPGTRLTVL.

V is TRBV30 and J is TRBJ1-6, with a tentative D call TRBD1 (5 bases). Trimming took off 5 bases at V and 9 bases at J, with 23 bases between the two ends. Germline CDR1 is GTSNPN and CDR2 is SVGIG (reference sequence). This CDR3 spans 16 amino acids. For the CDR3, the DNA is TGTGCCTGGGGAACTGGGGGAGGGGACCGGAGTTCACCCCTCCACTTT. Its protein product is CAWGTGGGDRSSPLHF. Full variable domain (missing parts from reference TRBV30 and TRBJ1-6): SQTIHQWPATLVQPVGSPLSLECTVEGTSNPNLYWYRQAAGRGLQLLFYSVGIGQISSEVPQNLSASRPQDRQFILSSKKLLLSDSGFYLCAWGTGGGDRSSPLHFGNGTRLTVT.